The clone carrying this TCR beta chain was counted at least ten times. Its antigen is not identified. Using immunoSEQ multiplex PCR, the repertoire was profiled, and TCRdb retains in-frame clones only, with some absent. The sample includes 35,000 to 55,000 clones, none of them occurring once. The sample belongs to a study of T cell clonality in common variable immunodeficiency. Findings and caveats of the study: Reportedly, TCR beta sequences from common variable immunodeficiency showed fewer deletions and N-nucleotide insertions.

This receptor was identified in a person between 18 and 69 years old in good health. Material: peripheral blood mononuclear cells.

CDR3 DNA (partial): TGCGCCAGCAGTCCCACAGGGGGCTCTGGGGCCAACGTC. This sequence encodes CASSPTGGSGANV. In full, the CDR3 is CASSPTGGSGANVLTF. The rearrangement uses TRBV4-1 and TRBJ2-6; 8 positions agree with TRBD1. The observed sequence ends 3 residues before the CDR3 terminus, with the missing tail filled in from the germline J gene. There are 16 residues in the CDR3. V was pared by 6 bases and J by 0 bases, with 4 bases of the junction left unmatched. Looked up from germline, CDR1 is MGHRA and CDR2 is YSYEKL.